Following are 2 T cell receptor beta chains from one sample sequenced in a study of cytomegalovirus exposure and HLA in healthy donors. The primer mix had 60 Vbeta and 13 Jbeta primers. Measured with immunoSEQ multiplex PCR; TCRdb has only the in-frame clones, and not every one. The sample lists some 220,000 clones, around 80% occurring once. The sample was PBMCs. These receptors were collected from a boy aged 5-17 years in good health and CMV-seronegative.

The rearrangement links TRBV6-4 to TRBJ2-3; 9 bases line up with TRBD2. This CDR3 is 16 amino acids long. After removal of 6 bases from V and 6 bases from J, the junction contained 13 bases not matched to a gene. Germline loops: CDR1 MRHNA, CDR2 SNTAGT. The CDR3 sequence is CASSPLGAGGFDTQYF. The CDR3 DNA follows: TGTGCCAGCAGCCCCCTAGGAGCGGGGGGCTTTGATACGCAGTATTTT.

The genes are TRBV4-1 and TRBJ2-5; TRBD2 aligns across 7 bases. The CDR3 runs to 15 residues. V shed 8 bases and J 5 bases; nucleotides not matched to a gene: 14. Per germline, CDR1 MGHRA and CDR2 YSYEKL. The CDR3 sequence: CASSRRAGVMETQYF. For the CDR3, the DNA is TGCGCCAGCTCCCGGCGCGCGGGGGTGATGGAGACCCAGTACTTC.